These T cell receptor beta chains were read from a single sample in a study of blood T cell repertoires in COVID-19. The repertoire was sequenced with immunoSEQ multiplex PCR; TCRdb's copy has only in-frame clones and lacks some. The sample lists 210,000 or so clones; approximately 83% were seen once. Sequencing input: PBMCs or T cells enriched from blood (not recorded which). The receptors come from a woman between 50 and 59 years old who had been exposed to COVID-19. Both conserved end residues are part of each CDR3. A D gene is named only where the DNA matches it firmly. Clone sizes are given selectively: once, few, many, or a class where the clone is expanded.

TRBD1	TRBJ2-5	TRBV5-4	.	TGTGCCAGCAGTCGGACAGGGAGCGATTGGACCCAGTACTTC	CASSRTGSDWTQYF
.	TRBJ1-2	TRBV7-2	.	TGTGCCAGCAGCTACGGGGGGGGTCCAATCACTTCGGGCTATGGCTACACCTTC	CASSYGGGPITSGYGYTF
.	TRBJ1-5	TRBV19	.	TGTGCCAGTAGTATACAGGGCTTAGGCCAGCCCCAGCATTTT	CASSIQGLGQPQHF
.	TRBJ1-1	TRBV12-3/TRBV12-4	.	TGTGCCAGCAGCGTCAGCGACACTGAAGCTTTCTTT	CASSVSDTEAFF
.	TRBJ1-2	TRBV30	.	TGTGCCTGGAGTCCGAACGGAGAGGGCTACACCTTC	CAWSPNGEGYTF
TRBD1	TRBJ1-2	TRBV29-1	.	TGCAGCGTTGAACCTATCCGCGGGGGACAGGGGGTGGATGGCTACACCTTC	CSVEPIRGGQGVDGYTF
TRBD2	TRBJ2-5	TRBV4-3	few	TGCGCCAGCAGCCAAGGGAAACAAGCGGGGGGCCAAGAGACCCAGTACTTC	CASSQGKQAGGQETQYF
TRBD2	TRBJ2-5	TRBV10-2	.	TGCGCCAGCAGTGAGTCTAAAGGACTAGCGGGGGGGCAAGAGACCCAGTACTTC	CASSESKGLAGGQETQYF
.	TRBJ1-5	TRBV6-2/TRBV6-3	.	TGTGCCAGCAGTTACTACGGCGGGAAGAGCAATCAGCCCCAGCATTTT	CASSYYGGKSNQPQHF
.	TRBJ1-2	TRBV7-9	.	TGTGCCAGCAGCCCGACAGGAGATCTATGGAGGTACACCTTC	CASSPTGDLWRYTF
TRBD2	TRBJ2-1	TRBV27	once	TGTGCCAGCAGTTTATCACGACCTAGCGGGGGGACAGACAATGAGCAGTTCTTC	CASSLSRPSGGTDNEQFF
TRBD1	TRBJ2-5	TRBV18	.	TGTGCCAGCTCACCATTACAGGGGGCGCGTTGGGAGACCCAGTACTTC	CASSPLQGARWETQYF
.	TRBJ2-2	TRBV19	.	TGTGCCAGTAGTATGGGGGGAAACACCGGGGAGCTGTTTTTT	CASSMGGNTGELFF
TRBD1	TRBJ2-2	TRBV10-3	.	TGTGCCATCAGGGGACAGGGACAGGGGGCAGCCGGGGAGCTGTTTTTT	CAIRGQGQGAAGELFF
TRBD2	TRBJ2-2	TRBV7-8	.	TGTGCCAGCAGCCATTCCTTGGCCGGGGGGGCAAGTGGGGAGCTGTTTTTT	CASSHSLAGGASGELFF
.	TRBJ1-1	TRBV2	few	TGTGCCAGCAGTGAACCAGAAGGAGAGACCATGAACACTGAAGCTTTCTTT	CASSEPEGETMNTEAFF
.	TRBJ2-1	TRBV5-5	few	TGTGCCAGCAGCTTGGAGCCGAGCTCCTACAATGAGCAGTTCTTC	CASSLEPSSYNEQFF
.	TRBJ1-3	TRBV12-3/TRBV12-4	.	TGTGCCAGCCGGGAAACTGGAAACACCATATATTTT	CASRETGNTIYF
TRBD1	TRBJ2-7	TRBV5-5	few	TGTGCCAGCAGCCCACGGTTAACAGGGGACTCCTACGAGCAGTACTTC	CASSPRLTGDSYEQYF
.	TRBJ2-2	TRBV12-3/TRBV12-4	.	TGTGCCAGCAGTTTAAAGCCTGACGGGGAGCTGTTTTTT	CASSLKPDGELFF
TRBD1	TRBJ1-3	TRBV20-1	.	TGCAGTGCTAGTCCTTTCGCTGACAGGGTGGAAGACACCATATATTTT	CSASPFADRVEDTIYF
TRBD1	TRBJ1-1	TRBV5-1	.	TGCGCCAGCAGCCCACTACAGGGGGCAAGTGCTGAAGCTTTCTTT	CASSPLQGASAEAFF
.	TRBJ2-1	TRBV28	.	TGTGCCAGCAGTTCGGCAGGACTGGCTCGGAGTGGTGAGCAGTTCTTC	CASSSAGLARSGEQFF
TRBD1	TRBJ2-2	TRBV4-1	.	TGCGCCAGCAGCCAAGAGGTTGGGTCTCCGGGACAGGTGGGTCGCGAGGAGCTGTTTTTT	CASSQEVGSPGQVGREELFF
.	TRBJ1-1	TRBV7-2	.	TGTGCCAGCAGCTTCAGAGCGATCCCCAACACTGAAGCTTTCTTT	CASSFRAIPNTEAFF
.	TRBJ2-7	TRBV5-1	.	TGCGCCAGCAGTCTCCAGGGGTTAGGCGAGCAGTACTTC	CASSLQGLGEQYF
.	TRBJ1-1	TRBV5-5	.	TGTGCCAGCAGCCCCCTTAGGGGTTCGGACACTGAAGCTTTCTTT	CASSPLRGSDTEAFF
TRBD1	TRBJ1-4	TRBV5-4	once	TGTGCCAGCAGCCCGGACAGGGGGCATGAAAAACTGTTTTTT	CASSPDRGHEKLFF
.	TRBJ2-7	TRBV2	few	TGTGCCAGCATCCGGAGCCACTTCTCCTACGAGCAGTACTTC	CASIRSHFSYEQYF
.	TRBJ2-1	TRBV19	.	TGTGCCACCTTAGGGGAATCGAATGAGCAGTTCTTC	CATLGESNEQFF
TRBD2	TRBJ2-7	TRBV29-1	.	TGCAGCGTGGGGGAGGGACCGAACCTTCCGCCTCCTACGAGCGAGCAGTACTTC	CSVGEGPNLPPPTSEQYF
TRBD2	TRBJ2-1	TRBV10-3	.	TGTGCCGCAGGGAGGGTCGGGACTAGCGGGGGCCTAAACAATGAGCAGTTCTTC	CAAGRVGTSGGLNNEQFF
.	TRBJ1-5	TRBV2	.	TGTGCCAGCAGTGAACAGAGGAGCCAGCCCCAGCATTTT	CASSEQRSQPQHF
TRBD2	TRBJ2-5	TRBV4-1	.	TGCGCCAGCAGCCAAGTCGCTAGCGGGGGGTGGGAGACCCAGTACTTC	CASSQVASGGWETQYF
.	TRBJ2-2	TRBV30	.	TGTGCCTGGGAGAGGGCGACCGGGGAGCTGTTTTTT	CAWERATGELFF
.	TRBJ2-5	TRBV2	.	TGTGCCAGCAGTTACTTGACAGCAGTACAAGAGACCCAGTACTTC	CASSYLTAVQETQYF
.	TRBJ1-5	TRBV6-2/TRBV6-3	.	TGTGCCAGCAGTTACTCGACGGACGGACTGACTTATAGCAATCAGCCCCAGCATTTT	CASSYSTDGLTYSNQPQHF
.	TRBJ2-1	TRBV15	.	TGTGCCACCAGCACTCGGGGTTCTTCGGGTGAGCAGTTCTTC	CATSTRGSSGEQFF
.	TRBJ1-5	TRBV2	.	TGTGCCAGCAGTGGCGGAATGCCCAATCAGCCCCAGCATTTT	CASSGGMPNQPQHF
.	TRBJ1-5	TRBV21-1	.	TGTGCCAGCAGCAAAGGGGGGACAGGGAACAATCAGCCCCAGCATTTT	CASSKGGTGNNQPQHF
TRBD1	TRBJ1-4	TRBV11-2	.	TGTGCCAGCGCGACAGGGACCGGTGAAAAACTGTTTTTT	CASATGTGEKLFF
TRBD2	TRBJ2-5	TRBV24-1	once	TGTGCCACCAGTGATCCGGGACTAGCGGGGGGGGCAGGAGAGACCCAGTACTTC	CATSDPGLAGGAGETQYF
TRBD1	TRBJ2-3	TRBV27	.	TGTGCCAGCATAAGTACCGGGACAGGGGACGCCTCCTTTCCCCGTCATACGCAGTATTTT	CASISTGTGDASFPRHTQYF
TRBD2	TRBJ2-1	TRBV7-8	once	TGTGCCAGCAGCTCCCAAAACATCCCAAGCGGGGGGGCCTACAATGAGCAGTTCTTC	CASSSQNIPSGGAYNEQFF
TRBD1	TRBJ1-2	TRBV9	.	TGTGCCAGCAGGAGGACAGGGGTAATCTATGGCTACACCTTC	CASRRTGVIYGYTF
TRBD1	TRBJ1-1	TRBV30	.	TGTGCCCGGACAGGGGGCTTCGGGGACACTGAAGCTTTCTTT	CARTGGFGDTEAFF
.	TRBJ1-1	TRBV9	.	TGTGCCAGCAGCCGACAGCCAAACACTGAAGCTTTCTTT	CASSRQPNTEAFF
.	TRBJ2-2	TRBV7-2	few	TGTGCCAGCCGGGACTTCCTTTCTACCGGGGAGCTGTTTTTT	CASRDFLSTGELFF
.	TRBJ1-1	TRBV5-6	.	TGTGCCAGCAGCGTAGGCTACGGGGGAATGAACACTGAAGCTTTCTTT	CASSVGYGGMNTEAFF
TRBD1	TRBJ1-2	TRBV30	.	TGTGCCTGGGCCGGACAGGGCGGTCACTATGGCTACACCTTC	CAWAGQGGHYGYTF
.	TRBJ2-5	TRBV29-1	once	TGCAGCGTCCCTAGGGGCCAAGAGACCCAGTACTTC	CSVPRGQETQYF
.	TRBJ1-6	TRBV5-1	.	TGCGCCAGCAGCTTGGACAGCTTAAATTCACCCCTCCACTTT	CASSLDSLNSPLHF
TRBD1	TRBJ1-1	TRBV9	.	TGTGCCAGCAGCCCCCGACAGGGAGACACTGAAGCTTTCTTT	CASSPRQGDTEAFF
.	TRBJ2-6	TRBV29-1	.	TGCAGCGTTGGTCGCTCTGGGGCCAACGTCCTGACTTTC	CSVGRSGANVLTF